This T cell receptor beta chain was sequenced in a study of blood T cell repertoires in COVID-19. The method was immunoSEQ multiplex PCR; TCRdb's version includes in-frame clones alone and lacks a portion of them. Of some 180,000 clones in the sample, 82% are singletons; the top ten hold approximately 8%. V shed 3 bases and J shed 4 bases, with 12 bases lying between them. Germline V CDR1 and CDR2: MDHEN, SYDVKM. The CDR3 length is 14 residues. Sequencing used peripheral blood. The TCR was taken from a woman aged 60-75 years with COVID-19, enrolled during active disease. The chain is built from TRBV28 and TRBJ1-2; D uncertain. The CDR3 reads CASSLRDPFYGYTF. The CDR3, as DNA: TGTGCCAGCAGTTTGAGGGATCCTTTCTATGGCTACACCTTC.